The present TCR beta chain was sequenced within a study of cytomegalovirus exposure and HLA in healthy donors. The V end was cut by 6 bases, the J end by 5 bases, with 14 bases between. The germline V gene encodes CDR1 MNHNS and CDR2 SASEGT. This CDR3 is built from 13 residues. Primers included in the PCR were 60 Vbeta and 13 Jbeta primers. Produced via immunoSEQ multiplex PCR; TCRdb's table is partial and in-frame only. The sample lists 140,000 to 150,000 clones, less than 85% occurring once. Study-level findings and limits: It was reported that TCR beta sequences correctly inferred the HLA-A and HLA-B alleles for most subjects.

Nominal health characterized the donors when sampled, though unrecorded immune exposures were likely. With respect to this clone: Its antigen is as yet unknown.

The chain links TRBV6-1 to TRBJ2-7; no reliable D call. The receptor was isolated from a middle-aged man in good health and CMV-seronegative. The specimen was PBMCs. In nucleotides, the CDR3 is TGTGCCAGCAGCCCGAGCAGACGGGACGAGCAGTACTTC. Translated, it gives CASSPSRRDEQYF.